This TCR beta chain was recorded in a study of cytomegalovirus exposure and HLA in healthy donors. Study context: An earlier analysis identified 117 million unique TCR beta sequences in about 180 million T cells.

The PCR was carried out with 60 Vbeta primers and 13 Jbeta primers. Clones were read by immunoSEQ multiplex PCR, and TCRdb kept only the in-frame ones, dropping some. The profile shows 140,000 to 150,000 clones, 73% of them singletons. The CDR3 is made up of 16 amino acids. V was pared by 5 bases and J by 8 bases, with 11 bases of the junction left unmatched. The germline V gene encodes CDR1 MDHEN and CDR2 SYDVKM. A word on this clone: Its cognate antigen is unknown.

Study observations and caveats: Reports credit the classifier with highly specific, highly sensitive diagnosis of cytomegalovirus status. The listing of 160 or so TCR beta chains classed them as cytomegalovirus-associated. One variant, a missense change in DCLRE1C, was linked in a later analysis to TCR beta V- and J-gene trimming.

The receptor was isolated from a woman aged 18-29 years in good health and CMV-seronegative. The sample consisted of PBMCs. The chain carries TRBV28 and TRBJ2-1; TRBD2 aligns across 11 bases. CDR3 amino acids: CASSGGASGRLYEQFF. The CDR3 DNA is TGTGCCAGCAGTGGGGGGGCTAGCGGGAGGTTATATGAGCAGTTCTTC. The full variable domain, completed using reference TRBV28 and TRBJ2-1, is DVKVTQSSRYLVKRTGEKVFLECVQDMDHENMFWYRQDPGLGLRLIYFSYDVKMKEKGDIPEGYSVSREKKERFSLILESASTNQTSMYLCASSGGASGRLYEQFFGPGTRLTVL.